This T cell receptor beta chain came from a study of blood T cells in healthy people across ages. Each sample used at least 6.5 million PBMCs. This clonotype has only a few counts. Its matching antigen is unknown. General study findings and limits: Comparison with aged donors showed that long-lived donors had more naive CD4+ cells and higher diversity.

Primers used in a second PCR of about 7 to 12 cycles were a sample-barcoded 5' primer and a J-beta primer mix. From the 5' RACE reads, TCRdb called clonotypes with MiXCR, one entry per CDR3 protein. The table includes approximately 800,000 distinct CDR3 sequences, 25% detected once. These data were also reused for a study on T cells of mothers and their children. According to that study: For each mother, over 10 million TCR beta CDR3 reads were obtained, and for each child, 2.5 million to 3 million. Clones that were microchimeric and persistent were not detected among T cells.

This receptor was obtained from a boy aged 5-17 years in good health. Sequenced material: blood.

The CDR3 region has the DNA TGCAGTGCCCCTACGCCCGCTAATCCCCTCGAGCAGTACTTC. This encodes CSAPTPANPLEQYF. The V gene is TRBV20-1, the J gene TRBJ2-7, with no clear D. The V and J ends lost 6 bases and 6 bases respectively, with 21 bases between them. There are 14 residues in the CDR3. CDR1 is DFQATT and CDR2 is SNEGSKA in the germline V gene (reference sequence).